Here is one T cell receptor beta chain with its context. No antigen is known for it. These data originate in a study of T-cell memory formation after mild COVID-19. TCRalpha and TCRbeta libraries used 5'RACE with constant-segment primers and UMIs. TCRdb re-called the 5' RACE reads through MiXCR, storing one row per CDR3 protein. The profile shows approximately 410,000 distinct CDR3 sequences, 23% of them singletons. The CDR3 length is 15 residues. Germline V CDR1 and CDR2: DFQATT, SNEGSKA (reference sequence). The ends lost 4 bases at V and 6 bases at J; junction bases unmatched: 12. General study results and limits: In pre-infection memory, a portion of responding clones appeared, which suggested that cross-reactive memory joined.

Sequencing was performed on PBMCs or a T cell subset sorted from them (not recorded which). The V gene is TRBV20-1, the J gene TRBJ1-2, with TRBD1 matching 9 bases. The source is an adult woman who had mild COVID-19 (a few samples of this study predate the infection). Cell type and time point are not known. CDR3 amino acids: CSAIDPRQGDDGYTF. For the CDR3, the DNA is TGCAGTGCTATCGACCCCAGACAGGGGGACGATGGCTACACCTTC.